This TCR beta chain was found in a study of T cell responses to AZD1222 COVID-19 vaccine. Notes on the study in general: The span of vaccine-associated CD4 TCRs extended across spike, with dominance at 160-218 and 743-854. Following two doses of AZD1222, Spike-specific TCR breadth and depth rose.

TCRdb's copy holds only in-frame clones and misses some; the assay was immunoSEQ multiplex PCR. The table records approximately 140,000 clones, roughly 92% of them present only once. The CDR3 length is 14 residues. V lost 4 bases, J lost 1 base, and 4 bases stayed unmatched. CDR1 is LNHDA, CDR2 SQIVND, per germline (reference sequence). Second doses at about 4 or about 12 weeks were pooled. Points on this clone: Its antigen is as yet unknown.

The chain is built from TRBV19 and TRBJ2-7, with 7 bases that match TRBD1. This clonotype was sampled from an adult who received the AZD1222 COVID-19 vaccine. Sample: peripheral blood, taken 28 days after the second AZD1222 dose. The CDR3 region has the DNA TGTGCCAGTAGTACCCGACAGGGTTCCTACGAGCAGTACTTC. Encoded protein: CASSTRQGSYEQYF.